One sample yielded the 12 T cell receptor beta chains listed below, sequenced in a study of shared clonotypes between healthy human individuals. Libraries were prepared by immunoSEQ multiplex PCR; TCRdb keeps only in-frame clonotypes and omits some of them. The data show approximately 1,500,000 clones, approximately 98% seen once. Sequencing used naive CD4+ T cells sorted from blood. Described subset: CD45RA+ positively selected. The receptors were sampled from a man aged 25 to 45 in good health.

The chain uses TRBV11-2 and TRBJ2-1, with 7 positions matching TRBD1. Germline V gene data show CDR1 as SGHAT and CDR2 as FQNNGV. With 5 bases clipped from V and 0 bases from J, the junction kept 7 bases outside the gene matches. The CDR3 is 16 amino acids. The CDR3: CASSRDRVVSYNEQFF. The CDR3 DNA reads as TGTGCCAGCAGCAGAGACAGGGTCGTCTCCTACAATGAGCAGTTCTTC.

The rearrangement joins TRBV5-1 to TRBJ2-2; a possible D gene is TRBD2 (7 bases). This CDR3 has 15 residues. V was shortened by 0 bases and J by 7 bases, with 13 bases between the two germline ends. Germline V CDR1 and CDR2: SGHRS, YFSETQ. The CDR3: CASSLVGGGNGELFF. The DNA for the CDR3 is TGCGCCAGCAGCTTGGTCGGCGGGGGCAACGGGGAGCTGTTTTTT. The complete variable domain, with remaining parts taken from reference TRBV5-1 and TRBJ2-2, reads KAGVTQTPRYLIKTRGQQVTLSCSPISGHRSVSWYQQTPGQGLQFLFEYFSETQRNKGNFPGRFSGRQFSNSRSEMNVSTLELGDSALYLCASSLVGGGNGELFFGEGSRLTVL.

The V gene is TRBV2, the J gene TRBJ1-1, with no clear D. Trimming removed 4 bases from V and 0 bases from J, with 9 bases in between. The CDR3 is 14 residues long. Germline values: CDR1 SNHLY, CDR2 FYNNEI. The CDR3: CASSVRPMNTEAFF. The CDR3 DNA follows: TGTGCCAGCAGTGTGCGCCCTATGAACACTGAAGCTTTCTTT.

V gene TRBV5-1 combines with J gene TRBJ2-3; 11 bases align to TRBD2. The V and J ends lost 2 bases and 6 bases, in that order; junction bases with no gene match: 2. This CDR3 spans 14 amino acids. CDR1 and CDR2 (germline): SGHRS, YFSETQ. CDR3 residues: CASSFLAGGDTQYF. Here the CDR3 DNA reads TGCGCCAGCAGCTTTTTAGCGGGAGGGGATACGCAGTATTTT.

The genes are TRBV6-5 and TRBJ2-7; D ambiguous. Germline CDR1 and CDR2: MNHEY and SVGAGI. The CDR3 extends over 15 amino acids. Trimming took off 7 bases at V and 2 bases at J, with 18 bases between the two ends. CDR3 coding DNA: TGTGCCAGCAAAAATACACGGGCCTCCACCTACGAGCAGTACTTC. This translates into CASKNTRASTYEQYF.

In its sample, this clone was seen once. The chain links TRBV5-1 to TRBJ2-3; 10 positions agree with TRBD1. The CDR3 is 16 amino acids. Trimming took 4 bases from V and 5 from J; bases not matched to a gene: 10. CDR1 and CDR2 (germline): SGHRS, YFSETQ. As DNA, the CDR3 is TGCGCCAGCAGCCCCTCGACAGGGGGCGAAATAGATACGCAGTATTTT. This encodes CASSPSTGGEIDTQYF.

The CDR3 here is CASSLGQGAPAWYEQYF. As DNA, the CDR3 is TGTGCCAGCAGCTTGGGACAGGGGGCCCCGGCGTGGTACGAGCAGTACTTC. The V call is TRBV11-2, the J call TRBJ2-7; 12 positions agree with TRBD1. J was trimmed by 4 bases and V by 3 bases; bases with no gene match: 10. Germline V lookup: CDR1 SGHAT, CDR2 FQNNGV. This CDR3 region has 17 residues.

V is TRBV5-1 and J is TRBJ2-4, with TRBD2 as a possible D gene (7 bases). Germline-derived CDR1 and CDR2 are SGHRS and YFSETQ. The V end lost 5 bases, the J end lost 8 bases, and 17 bases lay between the germline ends. The CDR3 is 14 residues long. In DNA, the CDR3 is TGCGCCAGCAGTTTTTCGGGGGGCTCGGACATTCAGTACTTC. Its translation is CASSFSGGSDIQYF.

The chain is built from TRBV27 and TRBJ1-1; D may be TRBD1 (5 bases). This CDR3 has 13 amino acids. V gave up 1 base and J gave up 2 bases, with 5 bases separating them. The germline V gene encodes CDR1 MNHEY and CDR2 SMNVEV (reference sequence). The CDR3 DNA reads TGTGCCAGCAGTTTATGGGACAACACTGAAGCTTTCTTT. It specifies CASSLWDNTEAFF.

The genes are TRBV7-8 and TRBJ2-2; TRBD1 matches at 8 bases. Unmatched junction bases numbered 6, after V lost 6 bases and J lost 0 bases. CDR1 SGHVS and CDR2 FQNEAQ come from the germline V gene. CDR3 size: 16 residues. As DNA, the CDR3 is TGTGCCAGCAGAAGGACAGGGCCGGCGAACACCGGGGAGCTGTTTTTT. Residues: CASRRTGPANTGELFF.

In this sample, this clone turned up once. The chain's CDR3 is CASSVPQRPGAVYEQYF. In nucleotides, the CDR3 is TGTGCCAGCAGTGTACCCCAGCGTCCGGGGGCGGTCTACGAGCAGTACTTC. The rearrangement uses TRBV25-1 and TRBJ2-7; D may be TRBD1 or TRBD2 (6 bases each). Germline-derived CDR1 and CDR2 are MGHDK and SYGVNS. The CDR3 extends over 17 amino acids. Trimming stripped 4 bases from V and 3 bases from J, with 22 bases between.

V is TRBV28 and J is TRBJ2-7; 14 nucleotides agree with TRBD2. The CDR3 spans 15 residues. Per the germline V gene, CDR1 is MDHEN and CDR2 is SYDVKM. J was trimmed by 8 bases and V by 6 bases; bases with no gene match: 9. The CDR3 nucleotides read TGTGCCAGCAGAACGCTCGGGACTAGCGGGGGAAAGCAGTACTTC. As protein: CASRTLGTSGGKQYF. Full variable domain (remainder filled in from reference TRBV28 and TRBJ2-7): DVKVTQSSRYLVKRTGEKVFLECVQDMDHENMFWYRQDPGLGLRLIYFSYDVKMKEKGDIPEGYSVSREKKERFSLILESASTNQTSMYLCASRTLGTSGGKQYFGPGTRLTVT.